This T cell receptor beta chain comes out of a study of T cell changes during pregnancy in multiple sclerosis. The data were produced by immunoSEQ multiplex PCR, yet TCRdb's version contains in-frame clones alone and is incomplete. The sample carries tens of thousands of clones, just over 85% recorded once. This CDR3 spans 16 amino acids. Germline assignment: CDR1 SGHNT and CDR2 YYREEE (reference sequence). J gave up 1 base and V 1 base, and 7 bases lay outside the gene matches. The genes are TRBV5-4 and TRBJ2-5, with TRBD2 identical over 7 bases. This specimen consisted of CD4+ T cells from peripheral blood mononuclear cells, obtained before pregnancy. This TCR was sampled from a female donor with multiple sclerosis, enrolled in a pregnancy study. CDR3 DNA: TGTGCCAGCAGCTTGACAGCGGGGTGGGGCCAAGAGACCCAGTACTTC. Translated, it gives CASSLTAGWGQETQYF.